Following are 20 T cell receptor beta chains from one sample sequenced in a study of T-cell memory formation after mild COVID-19. MiXCR was run by TCRdb on the 5' RACE reads, yielding one entry per CDR3 protein. The table lists some 260,000 distinct CDR3 sequences, 15% to 20% of them singletons. The sample consisted of PBMCs or a T cell subset sorted from them (not recorded which). Receptors originate from a man between 18 and 35 years old who had mild COVID-19 (a few samples of this study predate the infection). Cell type and time point are not known.

In the case of this clonotype: A much larger clone is a single base away; this may be a read error. The chain joins TRBV6-2 or TRBV6-3 to TRBJ1-5; TRBD1 is a possible D gene (6 bases). The CDR3 sequence is 14 residues long. Between the trimmed V and J ends, which lost 5 bases and 0 bases, there was a span of 8 bases. Germline V CDR1 and CDR2: MNHEY, SVGEGT. CDR3 sequence: CASSNRDSNQPQHF. The CDR3 DNA reads as TGTGCCAGCAGTAACAGGGATAGCAATCAGCCCCAGCATTTT.

The chain joins TRBV6-5 to TRBJ2-7, with 7 bases lining up with TRBD1. Germline V lookup: CDR1 MNHEY, CDR2 SVGAGI. V dropped 4 bases and J dropped 3; count of bases not matched to a gene: 9. The CDR3 is 15 residues long. The CDR3 is CASSSRHRGNYEQYF. The CDR3 nucleotides read TGTGCCAGCAGTTCGAGACACAGGGGAAACTACGAGCAGTACTTC.

This clonotype has more than one count but fewer than ten. V gene TRBV20-1 combines with J gene TRBJ1-5; D remains unclear. CDR1 and CDR2 (germline): DFQATT, SNEGSKA (reference sequence). Trimming took off 5 bases at V and 1 base at J, with 12 bases between the two ends. This CDR3 contains 14 residues. CDR3 DNA sequence: TGCAGTGCTCCCGACACGGGGAGCAATCAGCCCCAGCATTTT. Protein: CSAPDTGSNQPQHF.

This clonotype was observed a handful of times. The V and J genes are TRBV28 and TRBJ2-5; 12 bases fit TRBD2. Germline assignment: CDR1 MDHEN and CDR2 SYDVKM. J gave up 9 bases and V 0 bases, and 8 bases lay outside the gene matches. The CDR3 runs to 16 residues. DNA of the CDR3: TGTGCCAGCAGTTTATGGCTGGCTAGCGGGGGGGCCGCCCAGTACTTC. Protein sequence: CASSLWLASGGAAQYF.

This clonotype has just a few counts. The genes are TRBV10-3 and TRBJ1-2; 8 positions match TRBD1. The V gene end was trimmed by 6 bases and the J gene end by 0 bases; junction bases not matched to a gene: 3. CDR1 and CDR2 from the germline V gene are ENHRY and SYGVKD. The CDR3 sequence is 14 residues long. The CDR3 spells CAIRDREANYGYTF. Written as DNA, the CDR3 is TGTGCCATCAGGGACAGGGAGGCTAACTATGGCTACACCTTC.

This chain uses TRBV20-1 with TRBJ2-3, with a possible D match to TRBD1 (5 bases). The CDR3 contains 14 residues. Between the trimmed V and J ends, which lost 0 bases and 3 bases, there was a span of 10 bases. Per the germline V gene, CDR1 is DFQATT and CDR2 is SNEGSKA (reference sequence). The CDR3 sequence: CSARDPRVTDTQYF. The CDR3 bases are TGCAGTGCTAGAGATCCCAGGGTTACAGATACGCAGTATTTT.

The count of this clonotype is one. The chain recombines TRBV6-6 with TRBJ1-1; TRBD1 is a possible D gene (5 bases). Trimming took off 2 bases at V and 11 bases at J, with 21 bases between the two ends. CDR3 length: 15 amino acids. The germline V gene has CDR1 MNHNY and CDR2 SVGAGI (reference sequence). As DNA, the CDR3 is TGTGCCAGCAGTTACGGAGGGGCAAGGGAGGTTTCGGCTTTCTTT. It yields the protein CASSYGGAREVSAFF.

The V and J genes are TRBV18 and TRBJ1-1; 7 bases are shared with TRBD1. This CDR3 spans 14 amino acids. The junction had 2 bases not matched to a gene; V was cut back by 3 bases and J by 1 base. The germline CDR1 and CDR2 sequences are KGHSH and LQKENI. CDR3 in DNA: TGTGCCAGCTCACCGGCAGGGGGGAACACTGAAGCTTTCTTT. Translated: CASSPAGGNTEAFF.

This clonotype was found many times. The J gene is TRBJ1-2, the V gene TRBV4-3, with D hard to call. This CDR3 has 15 residues. Germline lookup yields CDR1 LGHNA and CDR2 YSLEER. The V and J ends lost 0 bases and 4 bases respectively, with 12 bases between them. The CDR3 loop reads CASSQDSESSYGYTF. The CDR3 region has the DNA TGCGCCAGCAGCCAAGACTCAGAGAGTAGCTATGGCTACACCTTC.

This clonotype appeared a few times. The V gene is TRBV19, the J gene TRBJ1-6; D gene uncertain. The CDR3 has 15 residues. Looked up from germline, CDR1 is LNHDA and CDR2 is SQIVND (reference sequence). V was cut by 7 bases and J by 7 bases, with 17 bases left in between. The CDR3 sequence: CASTMDPFSNSPLHF. The DNA of the CDR3 is TGTGCCAGTACCATGGATCCCTTCTCGAATTCACCCCTCCACTTT. The whole variable domain, remainder taken from reference TRBV19 and TRBJ1-6, is DGGITQSPKYLFRKEGQNVTLSCEQNLNHDAMYWYRQDPGQGLRLIYYSQIVNDFQKGDIAEGYSVSREKKESFPLTVTSAQKNPTAFYLCASTMDPFSNSPLHFGNGTRLTVT.

In this sample, this clonotype turned up a few times. V gene TRBV10-1 combines with J gene TRBJ2-5, with unresolved D. Germline values: CDR1 WNHNN, CDR2 SYGVQD (reference sequence). The CDR3 spans 13 residues. The germline V and J ends were trimmed by 3 bases and 5 bases, with 10 bases remaining between them. The CDR3 spells CASSDTSSETQYF. CDR3 nucleotide sequence: TGCGCCAGCAGTGATACCTCTTCGGAGACCCAGTACTTC.

The gene calls are TRBV18 and TRBJ2-1; D gene ambiguous. The CDR3 has 12 residues. V lost 3 bases to trimming and J lost 6 bases, with 6 bases between them. Germline V gene sequence: CDR1 KGHSH, CDR2 LQKENI. CDR3 in amino acids: CASSPTSNEQFF. The CDR3 region has the DNA TGTGCCAGCTCACCGACTTCCAATGAGCAGTTCTTC.

Written as DNA, the CDR3 is TGTGCCAGCAGCCAGACAGGGGCAGAGAATAATTCACCCCTCCACTTT. Translated, it gives CASSQTGAENNSPLHF. The chain employs TRBV12-3 or TRBV12-4 and TRBJ1-6, with TRBD1 matching 8 bases. V shed 6 bases and J 5 bases; nucleotides not matched to a gene: 9. The CDR3 is 16 residues long.

Only a few counts were recorded for this clonotype. The DNA for the CDR3 is TGTGCCAGCAGCCCCAAAGGAGGGTTGGGACTAGCGGGGGGGAATACGCAGTATTTT. It codes for CASSPKGGLGLAGGNTQYF. The chain carries TRBV7-2 and TRBJ2-3; TRBD2 matches at 16 bases. The V gene end was trimmed by 5 bases and the J gene end by 7 bases; junction bases not matched to a gene: 15. Germline CDR1 is SGHTA and CDR2 is FQGNSA. The CDR3 contains 19 residues.

V gene TRBV5-1 combines with J gene TRBJ1-2, with D perhaps TRBD1 (5 bases). CDR3 size: 14 residues. Germline CDR1 SGHRS, CDR2 YFSETQ. Trimming removed 6 bases from V and 8 bases from J, with 20 bases in between. As DNA, the CDR3 is TGCGCCAGCACCGACCTTGGGACGGAGCAGGGCTACACCTTC. It encodes CASTDLGTEQGYTF.

This clonotype was counted only a few times. This chain links TRBV5-1 with TRBJ2-3; the match to TRBD2 covers 15 bases. The CDR3 extends over 17 amino acids. The V segment lost 3 bases and the J segment 5 bases; nucleotides outside the gene matches: 7. Germline V gene sequence: CDR1 SGHRS, CDR2 YFSETQ. Here the CDR3 reads CASSYGTSGGPIDTQYF. The DNA of the CDR3 is TGCGCCAGCAGCTATGGGACTAGCGGGGGGCCGATAGATACGCAGTATTTT.

The V and J genes are TRBV6-1 and TRBJ2-7; possibly TRBD1 or TRBD2 for D (6 bases each). Deletions cut 2 bases from V and 2 bases from J, with 13 bases between. CDR1 is MNHNS, CDR2 SASEGT, per germline. The CDR3 is made up of 15 amino acids. CDR3 amino acids: CASSELGGGPYEQYV. CDR3 in DNA: TGTGCCAGCAGTGAATTGGGTGGGGGGCCCTACGAGCAGTACGTC.

The chain joins TRBV6-5 to TRBJ2-2; D may be TRBD2 (5 bases). CDR3 length: 14 residues. Trimming took off 5 bases at V and 5 bases at J, with 12 bases between the two ends. Germline CDR1 MNHEY, CDR2 SVGAGI. DNA for the CDR3: TGTGCCAGCAGTGCGGACTGGCGAACCGGGGAGCTGTTTTTT. The encoded protein is CASSADWRTGELFF.

Ten or more counts support this clonotype. V and J are TRBV6-5 and TRBJ2-7, with 8 positions matching TRBD1. The CDR3 consists of 13 residues. J gave up 2 bases and V 7 bases, and 4 bases lay outside the gene matches. Germline loops: CDR1 MNHEY, CDR2 SVGAGI. The CDR3 sequence is CASNLQGAYEQYF. The CDR3 DNA sequence: TGTGCCAGCAACTTACAGGGGGCCTACGAGCAGTACTTC.

This clonotype came up a few times. V gene TRBV7-8 combines with J gene TRBJ1-4; perhaps TRBD1 as D (5 bases). This CDR3 spans 15 amino acids. Trimming left V 5 bases short and J 4 bases short, with 14 bases between. Germline-derived CDR1 and CDR2 are SGHVS and FQNEAQ. The CDR3 bases are TGTGCCAGCAGCCGAGGCAGGGCTGGTAATGAAAAACTGTTTTTT. Its protein is CASSRGRAGNEKLFF.